Listed below are T cell receptor beta chains from one sample, sequenced in a study of CD8 T cells in Susac syndrome. TCRdb analysed the immunoSEQ multiplex PCR reads with MiXCR anew, one entry per CDR3 protein. This table holds hundreds of thousands of distinct CDR3 sequences, 95% found once. What was sequenced was CD4+ T cells from PBMCs. The receptors stem from a human donor with multiple sclerosis. Each CDR3 is given with its conserved first and last residue. D genes are given only for firm matches. Size is stated for part of the rows, as once, few or many counts, or as a class when the clone is expanded.

d_call j_call clone_size v_call cdr3_nt cdr3_aa
NA TRBJ2-1 NA TRBV5-4 TGTGCCAGCAGCTTGGCCAAGAATGAGCAGTTCTTC CASSLAKNEQFF
NA TRBJ2-5 NA TRBV30 TGTGCCTGGAGCGGACAGATCCAAGAGACCCAGTACTTC CAWSGQIQETQYF
TRBD1 TRBJ2-7 once TRBV3-1 TGTGCCAGCAGCAAGACAGGGGGCCTTTACGAGCAGTACTTC CASSKTGGLYEQYF
NA TRBJ2-2 NA TRBV11-2 TGTGCCAGCAGCTTAATGCGGGGAAGAACCGGGGAGCTGTTTTTT CASSLMRGRTGELFF
NA TRBJ2-5 NA TRBV14 TGTGCCAGCAGCCAAGTTAATAGGGCTACCCAGTACTTC CASSQVNRATQYF
NA TRBJ2-2 NA TRBV19 TGTGCCAGTACCCCAGAGTACACCGGGGAGCTGTTTTTT CASTPEYTGELFF
TRBD1 TRBJ1-2 NA TRBV15 TGTGCCACCAGCAGTTATGGACAGGGGGCACATGGCTACACCTTC CATSSYGQGAHGYTF
NA TRBJ1-5 NA TRBV14 TGTGCCAGCAGCCAAGCTGGGACTTCAAATCAGCCCCAGCATTTT CASSQAGTSNQPQHF
NA TRBJ2-3 NA TRBV12-3/TRBV12-4 TGTGCCAGCACCAATACAGTGGCCATCGGAGATACGCAGTATTTT CASTNTVAIGDTQYF
NA TRBJ2-2 NA TRBV19 TGTGCCAGTAGTATAGCGAGGAACACCGGGGAGCTGTTTTTT CASSIARNTGELFF
NA TRBJ1-1 NA TRBV6-1 TGTGCCAGCAGTCGAGCCCCATTGGGGGGAACTGAAGCTTTCTTT CASSRAPLGGTEAFF
NA TRBJ1-4 NA TRBV10-3 TGTGCCATCAGTGACGACAGTCGAAAACTGTTTTTT CAISDDSRKLFF
NA TRBJ2-6 once TRBV7-2 TGTGCCAGCAGCCCAGGTGGGCGCGGGGCCAACGTCCTGACTTTC CASSPGGRGANVLTF
NA TRBJ2-7 NA TRBV24-1 TGTGCCACCAGTGATTTCGGACAGTACGAGCAGTACTTC CATSDFGQYEQYF
NA TRBJ2-1 NA TRBV5-1 TGCGCCAGCAGAGAGAATCACAATGAGCAGTTCTTC CASRENHNEQFF
TRBD1 TRBJ1-4 once TRBV3-1 TGTGCCAGCAGCACGCGACAGGGTAATGAAAAACTGTTTTTT CASSTRQGNEKLFF
TRBD1 TRBJ1-6 once TRBV30 TGTGCCTGGAGAGAGGGGGCTTTTTACTCACCCCTCCACTTT CAWREGAFYSPLHF
TRBD2 TRBJ2-1 once TRBV20-1 TGCAGTGTTTGGACTAGCGGAAGCTCCTACAATGAGCAGTTCTTC CSVWTSGSSYNEQFF
NA TRBJ1-5 NA TRBV15 TGTGCCACCAGCAGAGGGACAGAGCAGCCCCAGCATTTT CATSRGTEQPQHF
NA TRBJ2-5 NA TRBV29-1 TGCAGCGTTCAACCAAACCCAGAGACCCAGTACTTC CSVQPNPETQYF
NA TRBJ2-2 NA TRBV23-1 TGCGCCACCCTCGCAGGGGACCGAACGGAGGAGCTGTTTTTT CATLAGDRTEELFF
NA TRBJ1-5 NA TRBV29-1 TGCAGCGTTGGTGAAAGGGGAGGCAATCAGCCCCAGCATTTT CSVGERGGNQPQHF
NA TRBJ1-1 NA TRBV20-1 TGCAGTGCTAGATACGACAGAAACACTGAAGCTTTCTTT CSARYDRNTEAFF
TRBD2 TRBJ2-1 once TRBV6-4 TGTGCCAGCAGTACTAGCGGGGATTACAATGAGCAGTTCTTC CASSTSGDYNEQFF
NA TRBJ2-2 NA TRBV3-1 TGTGCCAGCAGCCCCCGAATCGGGAACACCGGGGAGCTGTTTTTT CASSPRIGNTGELFF
NA TRBJ1-1 NA TRBV2 TGTGCCAGCAGTGTCTCCTTAACGAACACTGAAGCTTTCTTT CASSVSLTNTEAFF
TRBD1 TRBJ2-5 NA TRBV9 TGTGCCAGCAGCGTCCCCGGGACAGGGCAAGAGACCCAGTACTTC CASSVPGTGQETQYF
NA TRBJ2-5 NA TRBV29-1 TGCAGCGTTCTAAGGGCCGAAAGGGAGACCCAGTACTTC CSVLRAERETQYF
TRBD2 TRBJ2-4 NA TRBV9 TGTGCCAGCAGCGTAGCGAGACTAGCGGCTTTCGCCAAAAACATTCAGTACTTC CASSVARLAAFAKNIQYF
NA TRBJ2-1 NA TRBV7-9 TGTGCCAGCAGCCCTGGATTTGTCAATGAGCAGTTCTTC CASSPGFVNEQFF
NA TRBJ2-3 NA TRBV20-1 TGCAGTGCTACCCCGCCCCCTAGCACAGATACGCAGTATTTT CSATPPPSTDTQYF
NA TRBJ1-2 NA TRBV10-3 TGTGCCATCAGTGCCCTGGTGGGAATCGAGCGAGGCTACACCTTC CAISALVGIERGYTF
NA TRBJ1-2 NA TRBV9 TGTGCCAGCAGCGCCTCAGGATCCGGCTACACCTTC CASSASGSGYTF
NA TRBJ2-1 NA TRBV11-2 TGTGCCAGCACCTCCATCACTTTAAGTACCTACAATGAGCAGTTCTTC CASTSITLSTYNEQFF
TRBD1 TRBJ2-7 NA TRBV12-3/TRBV12-4 TGTGCCAGCACCTTTGGGGACAGCTCCTACGAGCAGTACTTC CASTFGDSSYEQYF
NA TRBJ2-1 NA TRBV15 TGTGCCACCAGCCCCCAAGCGGGCCCTTACAATGAGCAGTTCTTC CATSPQAGPYNEQFF
NA TRBJ1-1 NA TRBV30 TGTGCCTGGAGTGTTCGCAAGGACACTGAAGCTTTCTTT CAWSVRKDTEAFF
NA TRBJ2-1 NA TRBV27 TGTGCCAGCAGCTTCGGGACGTACACCTACAATGAGCAGTTCTTC CASSFGTYTYNEQFF
NA TRBJ2-3 NA TRBV10-3 TGTGCCATCAGTGAAAACAGCGATACGCAGTATTTT CAISENSDTQYF
NA TRBJ2-7 NA TRBV3-1 TGTGCCAGCAGCCAATCTGGGCCCTACGAGCAGTACTTC CASSQSGPYEQYF
NA TRBJ2-2 NA TRBV30 TGTGCCGGAGGGGCAGCGAACACCGGGGAGCTGTTTTTT CAGGAANTGELFF
NA TRBJ1-1 NA TRBV20-1 TGCAGTGCTAAAGGGAGACACACGAACACTGAAGCTTTCTTT CSAKGRHTNTEAFF
NA TRBJ2-6 NA TRBV9 TGTGCCAGCAGCGCCTCCGCGATTGGGGCCAACGTCCTGACTTTC CASSASAIGANVLTF
NA TRBJ1-2 NA TRBV30 TGTGCCTGGGCCGGCGGGCACAGTGGCTACACCTTC CAWAGGHSGYTF
TRBD1 TRBJ1-2 NA TRBV25-1 TGTGCCAGCAGGGGGGGACAGGACCTAGCTAACTATGGCTACACCTTC CASRGGQDLANYGYTF
NA TRBJ1-2 NA TRBV7-8 TGTGCCAGCAGCTTAGTCGGAGGGAAGAACTATGGCTACACCTTC CASSLVGGKNYGYTF
NA TRBJ1-3 NA TRBV30 TGTGCCTGGAGACGTGACAGCGGAAACACCATATATTTT CAWRRDSGNTIYF
NA TRBJ2-2 NA TRBV3-1 TGTGCCAGCAGCCAAACAGGGTACACCGGGGAGCTGTTTTTT CASSQTGYTGELFF
NA TRBJ2-2 NA TRBV9 TGTGCCAGCAATTTTCAGGGGAACGGGGAGCTGTTTTTT CASNFQGNGELFF
NA TRBJ2-3 NA TRBV18 TGTGCCAGCTCCCGGGAACTGACAGATACGCAGTATTTT CASSRELTDTQYF
TRBD2 TRBJ2-1 NA TRBV12-3/TRBV12-4 TGTGCCAGCAGTTTGACTAGCGGCGCCTACAATGAGCAGTTCTTC CASSLTSGAYNEQFF
TRBD1 TRBJ1-3 NA TRBV4-1 TGCGCCAGCAGCCAAGGCGAGGGGGCAACTGGAAACACCATATATTTT CASSQGEGATGNTIYF
NA TRBJ2-5 NA TRBV2 TGTGCCAGCAGTGAGACGACCCAGTACTTC CASSETTQYF